A single sample is the source of the 20 T cell receptor beta chains below, sequenced in a study of T cells in Graves' hyperthyroidism and ophthalmopathy. Regions amplified from RNA transcripts were the TCR beta CDR3 regions. First-round RT-PCR of the TCR CDR3 relied on the HTBI primer set. TCRdb used MiXCR to reprocess the multiplex PCR reads, holding one entry per CDR3 protein. The table lists under 300,000 distinct CDR3 sequences, 10% to 15% of them singletons, with approximately 8.6% in the top ten. Input material: blood. The receptors here all came from a woman in her 30s with Graves' hyperthyroidism that later progressed to Graves' ophthalmopathy.

This clonotype occurred many times. J is TRBJ1-2 and V is TRBV6-1; D is unresolved. V was clipped by 6 bases and J by 8 bases, with 13 bases between them. From germline, CDR1 is MNHNS and CDR2 SASEGT. This CDR3 region has 12 residues. The CDR3 DNA follows: TGTGCCAGCAGAACCCCCGGGAACGGCTACACCTTC. It is translated as CASRTPGNGYTF.

The chain joins TRBV9 to TRBJ2-5, with D perhaps being TRBD1 or TRBD2 (7 bases each). The germline gives CDR1 SGDLS, CDR2 YYNGEE. Trimming pared 0 bases from V and 4 bases from J, leaving 16 bases between. This CDR3 is built from 16 residues. CDR3 in DNA: TGTGCCAGCAGCGTAGAGGCAGGGGGGGGTAGAGAGACCCAGTACTTC. It codes for CASSVEAGGGRETQYF.

This clonotype was seen ten or more times. V and J are TRBV20-1 and TRBJ1-2; D is perhaps TRBD1 (5 bases). This CDR3 has 15 amino acids. The V end was cut by 3 bases, the J end by 5 bases, with 19 bases between. In germline, CDR1 is DFQATT, CDR2 SNEGSKA (reference sequence). In DNA, the CDR3 is TGCAGTGCTAGGGAGGACACAGGTGGAGGGTATGGCTACACCTTC. It yields the protein CSAREDTGGGYGYTF.

The chain couples TRBV10-2 to TRBJ1-2, with 10 bases fitting TRBD1. The CDR3 totals 14 residues. The V segment lost 4 bases and the J segment 2 bases; nucleotides outside the gene matches: 1. Germline CDR1 and CDR2: WSHSY and SAAADI. The CDR3: CASSGQGANYGYTF. The CDR3 DNA reads TGCGCCAGCAGTGGACAGGGGGCGAACTATGGCTACACCTTC.

This clonotype has just a few counts. This chain connects TRBV24-1 to TRBJ2-4; D may match TRBD1 or TRBD2 (6 bases each). The CDR3 is 21 amino acids. Deletions cut 7 bases from V and 0 bases from J, with 30 bases between. Germline CDR1 KGHDR, CDR2 SFDVKD. CDR3 sequence (DNA): TGTGCCACCAGGGCGATCCGGGGGCTAGGGAGCCTCCCTATAGCCAAAAACATTCAGTACTTC. Residues: CATRAIRGLGSLPIAKNIQYF.

This clonotype was seen many times. The chain recombines TRBV5-1 with TRBJ2-1; D is possibly TRBD2 (6 bases). From germline, CDR1 is SGHRS and CDR2 YFSETQ. Trimming cost V 3 bases and J 7 bases, with 11 bases left between them. The CDR3 is made up of 13 amino acids. In DNA, the CDR3 is TGCGCCAGCAGCTCTGGACTATTGAATGAGCAGTTCTTC. It yields the protein CASSSGLLNEQFF.

This clonotype was seen a handful of times. J is TRBJ2-7 and V is TRBV5-4, with 11 nucleotides matching TRBD2. The J segment lost 2 bases and the V segment lost 4 bases, leaving 11 bases of the junction unmatched. This CDR3 has 17 residues. Germline CDR1 is SGHNT and CDR2 is YYREEE (reference sequence). The CDR3 DNA reads as TGTGCCAGCAGCCTCCCTCCTTTAGCGGGAGGGCCCTACGAGCAGTACTTC. Translating gives CASSLPPLAGGPYEQYF.

This sequence joins TRBV11-2 and TRBJ2-2, with 12 bases that match TRBD2. Germline loops: CDR1 SGHAT, CDR2 FQNNGV. This CDR3 is built from 17 residues. V shed 2 bases, J shed 7 bases, and the junction held 8 bases outside the gene matches. DNA for the CDR3: TGTGCCAGCAGCTTAACCCTAGCGGGAGGGCCCAACGGGGAGCTGTTTTTT. It yields the protein CASSLTLAGGPNGELFF.

This clonotype has ten or more counts. V and J are TRBV30 and TRBJ2-7, with 7 bases that match TRBD2. CDR3 length: 12 amino acids. Germline CDR1 is GTSNPN and CDR2 is SVGIG (reference sequence). With 5 bases clipped from V and 1 base from J, the junction kept 2 bases outside the gene matches. The CDR3 DNA reads as TGTGCCTGGGGCGGGAGTTCCTACGAGCAGTACTTC. Amino acid sequence: CAWGGSSYEQYF.

Many counts were recorded for this clonotype. The rearrangement uses TRBV18 and TRBJ1-6, with D unclear. CDR1 is KGHSH, CDR2 LQKENI, per germline. Trimming took off 2 bases at V and 8 bases at J, with 7 bases between the two ends. CDR3 length: 13 residues. CDR3 region: CASSPELDSPLHF. The CDR3 region has the DNA TGTGCCAGCTCACCAGAGTTGGATTCACCCCTCCACTTT.

The table lists this clonotype with many counts. The chain has TRBV24-1 and TRBJ2-2; D possibly corresponds to TRBD1 (6 bases). Germline assignment: CDR1 KGHDR and CDR2 SFDVKD. The germline V and J ends were trimmed by 6 bases and 6 bases, with 16 bases remaining between them. The CDR3 is 15 residues long. CDR3 in amino acids: CATSPNSGVSGELFF. The CDR3 DNA reads TGTGCCACCAGTCCAAACTCAGGGGTCTCCGGGGAGCTGTTTTTT.

This clonotype was observed many times. The J gene is TRBJ2-2, the V gene TRBV24-1; 8 bases fit TRBD1. CDR1 and CDR2 (germline): KGHDR, SFDVKD. Unmatched junction bases numbered 5, after V lost 7 bases and J lost 5 bases. This CDR3 is 14 amino acids long. The CDR3 here is CATRAQGATGELFF. The CDR3 DNA reads as TGTGCCACCAGAGCGCAGGGGGCAACCGGGGAGCTGTTTTTT.

This clonotype was detected ten times or more. This chain uses TRBV3-1 with TRBJ2-7; a weak D match, TRBD2 (5 bases). Trimming shortened V by 0 bases and J by 7 bases, and 13 bases separated the two germline ends. Germline lookup yields CDR1 LGHDT and CDR2 YNNKEL (reference sequence). The CDR3 is 14 amino acids. The CDR3 bases are TGTGCCAGCAGCCAAGATTGGACTCTAGGGGAGCAGTACTTC. It specifies CASSQDWTLGEQYF.

With regard to this clonotype: With a much larger clone just one base away, this may be a read error. The rearrangement links TRBV7-2 to TRBJ2-1; D may match TRBD1 or TRBD2 (5 bases each). From germline, CDR1 is SGHTA and CDR2 FQGNSA. The CDR3 loop spans 18 amino acids. The CDR3 DNA reads as TGTGCCAGCAGCTCGATAGGTGCTGGGGCAGGGACCTACAATGAGCAGCTCTTC. Translation: CASSSIGAGAGTYNEQLF.

At least ten counts were recorded for this clonotype. V usage is TRBV20-1 and J usage is TRBJ2-7, with 7 bases fitting TRBD1. Germline CDR1 reads DFQATT; CDR2 reads SNEGSKA (reference sequence). The J segment lost 3 bases and the V segment lost 6 bases, leaving 20 bases of the junction unmatched. This CDR3 spans 17 amino acids. This CDR3 reads CSAKARLSETGYYEQYF. The CDR3 DNA sequence: TGCAGTGCCAAAGCCCGCTTATCGGAGACAGGGTACTACGAGCAGTACTTC.

This clonotype was seen many times. The chain has TRBV20-1 and TRBJ2-1; TRBD2 agrees at 7 bases. The CDR3 sequence is 15 residues long. After removal of 1 base from V and 8 bases from J, the junction contained 11 bases not matched to a gene. Germline V CDR1 and CDR2: DFQATT, SNEGSKA (reference sequence). The CDR3 nucleotides are TGCAGTGCTAGAGTATTGGCGGGAGCGTCCTATGAGCAGTTCTTC. Translated: CSARVLAGASYEQFF.

This clonotype was recorded at least ten times. The chain has TRBV6-5 and TRBJ2-5, with D perhaps matching TRBD1 or TRBD2 (5 bases each). Germline-derived CDR1 and CDR2 are MNHEY and SVGAGI. The CDR3 consists of 16 residues. Deletions cut 4 bases from V and 5 bases from J, with 20 bases between. The CDR3 sequence: CASSSSGSGTWETQYF. The DNA for the CDR3 is TGTGCCAGCAGTTCCTCGGGGAGTGGGACGTGGGAGACCCAGTACTTC.

This clonotype was found a few times. This chain connects TRBV19 to TRBJ2-3; D gene unclear. Germline lookup yields CDR1 LNHDA and CDR2 SQIVND (reference sequence). The CDR3 runs 16 residues. Trimming removed 7 bases from V and 0 bases from J, with 17 bases in between. For the CDR3, the DNA is TGTGCCAGTAAGCAAGAGACGCACCCTAGCACAGATACGCAGTATTTT. Amino acid sequence: CASKQETHPSTDTQYF.

This clonotype was picked up many times. The chain combines TRBV12-3 or TRBV12-4 with TRBJ1-2; D unclear. V was trimmed by 5 bases and J by 3 bases, leaving 19 bases between them. This CDR3 is built from 16 residues. CDR3 bases: TGTGCCAGCAGTCCCACAAGAAGTGGTTTGGACTATGGCTACACCTTC. Translated, it gives CASSPTRSGLDYGYTF.

This clonotype was found many times. The chain joins TRBV11-1 to TRBJ1-1, with 8 nucleotides matching TRBD1. The V segment lost 5 bases and the J segment 1 base; nucleotides outside the gene matches: 6. Germline values: CDR1 SGHAT, CDR2 FQDESV (reference sequence). This CDR3 comprises 15 residues. DNA of the CDR3: TGTGCCAGCAGCGAGCTTCAGGGGGCGAACACTGAAGCTTTCTTT. This codes for CASSELQGANTEAFF.